The 17 T cell receptor beta chains given below trace back to one sample, sequenced in a study of Ad26.COV2.S vaccination and SARS-CoV-2 variants. Treatment given: roughly 18 received Ad26.COV2.S at low or high dose, single or two shots; five or six received placebo; per-sample allocation not given. Sampling happened 63 days after the first vaccine or placebo injection. Sequencing used immunoSEQ multiplex PCR; TCRdb keeps in-frame clones, though not all of them. This sample has about 480,000 clones; around 85% occur once, and the top ten carry about 13%. Specimen: peripheral blood, collected in a trial of Ad26.COV2.S vaccine versus placebo. The receptors stem from a person aged 18-65 years who received the Ad26.COV2.S COVID-19 vaccine or a placebo.

This clone was counted a single time. V is TRBV19 and J is TRBJ2-3; tentatively, D is TRBD2 (6 bases). The CDR3 covers 15 residues. Germline lookup yields CDR1 LNHDA and CDR2 SQIVND (reference sequence). The V gene lost 4 bases and the J gene lost 3 bases, with 14 bases spanning the gap. The chain's CDR3 is CASSTRESGTDTQYF. CDR3 DNA sequence: TGTGCCAGTAGTACCCGGGAGAGCGGAACAGATACGCAGTATTTT.

CDR3 region: CASSPGAGVGETQYF. In nucleotides, the CDR3 is TGCGCCAGCAGCCCCGGGGCGGGAGTGGGAGAGACCCAGTACTTC. This chain joins TRBV4-1 and TRBJ2-5; 7 positions agree with TRBD2. The CDR3 sequence is 15 residues long. J gave up 4 bases and V 4 bases, and 9 bases lay outside the gene matches. Per germline, CDR1 MGHRA and CDR2 YSYEKL.

The V gene is TRBV5-4, the J gene TRBJ2-7; 8 bases line up with TRBD1. This CDR3 comprises 14 residues. Germline V gene lookup returns CDR1 SGHNT and CDR2 YYREEE (reference sequence). The J segment lost 6 bases and the V segment lost 2 bases, leaving 7 bases of the junction unmatched. CDR3 nucleotides: TGTGCCAGCAGCTTCATGGACAGGGCCCTCGAGCAGTACTTC. It is translated as CASSFMDRALEQYF.

J is TRBJ1-3 and V is TRBV30; no firm D call. CDR3 length: 12 amino acids. Germline-derived CDR1 and CDR2 are GTSNPN and SVGIG (reference sequence). Trimming shortened V by 5 bases and J by 4 bases, and 9 bases separated the two germline ends. CDR3: CAWYSIGNTIYF. The CDR3 DNA reads TGTGCCTGGTATTCCATAGGAAACACCATATATTTT. The complete variable domain, with remaining parts taken from reference TRBV30 and TRBJ1-3, reads SQTIHQWPATLVQPVGSPLSLECTVEGTSNPNLYWYRQAAGRGLQLLFYSVGIGQISSEVPQNLSASRPQDRQFILSSKKLLLSDSGFYLCAWYSIGNTIYFGEGSWLTVV.

This chain connects TRBV6-1 to TRBJ2-7, with 7 nucleotides matching TRBD2. Trimming cost V 2 bases and J 6 bases; bases outside gene matches: 10. The CDR3 length is 15 residues. The germline V gene has CDR1 MNHNS and CDR2 SASEGT. CDR3 coding DNA: TGTGCCAGCAGTGAACAGGCTAGCGGACCCCTCGAGCAGTACTTC. Its protein product is CASSEQASGPLEQYF.

The chain recombines TRBV12-5 with TRBJ1-2; D ambiguous. The CDR3 covers 12 residues. V was clipped by 5 bases and J by 3 bases, with 7 bases between them. Germline loops: CDR1 LGHNT, CDR2 FRNRAP. CDR3 nucleotides: TGTGCTAGTGGTCGGTGGGACTATGGCTACACCTTC. The encoded protein is CASGRWDYGYTF.

The rearrangement links TRBV24-1 to TRBJ2-3; 8 nucleotides align to TRBD2. The germline CDR1 and CDR2 sequences are KGHDR and SFDVKD. J gave up 6 bases and V 4 bases, and 8 bases lay outside the gene matches. This CDR3 has 15 residues. The CDR3 DNA is TGTGCCACCAGTGACGGACTAGCCCGATGGGATACGCAGTATTTT. It specifies CATSDGLARWDTQYF.

V usage is TRBV6-2 or TRBV6-3 and J usage is TRBJ2-3; either TRBD1 or TRBD2 may fit D (5 bases each). From germline, CDR1 is MNHEY and CDR2 SVGEGT. The CDR3 covers 18 residues. Between the trimmed V and J ends, which lost 3 bases and 3 bases, there was a span of 22 bases. The CDR3, as DNA: TGTGCCAGCAGTTATGAGCGGAGATCTCAAGGGGATACAGATACGCAGTATTTT. This sequence encodes CASSYERRSQGDTDTQYF.

This chain links TRBV5-1 with TRBJ2-3; D is perhaps TRBD2 (6 bases). Germline V CDR1 and CDR2: SGHRS, YFSETQ. The CDR3 is 14 amino acids. V gave up 0 bases and J gave up 4 bases, with 9 bases separating them. CDR3 loop: CASSLAGAADTQYF. CDR3 bases: TGCGCCAGCAGCTTGGCGGGAGCCGCAGATACGCAGTATTTT.

This clone was observed a few times. The rearrangement links TRBV29-1 to TRBJ1-1; D possibly corresponds to TRBD1 (5 bases). Per the germline V gene, CDR1 is SQVTM and CDR2 is ANQGSEA. CDR3 size: 12 residues. V was cut by 6 bases and J by 6 bases, with 14 bases left in between. CDR3 DNA sequence: TGCAGCGTGGGCAAGGGGCGCGCTGAAGCTTTCTTT. Translating it yields CSVGKGRAEAFF.

The rearrangement joins TRBV5-1 to TRBJ2-3, with D perhaps matching TRBD1 or TRBD2 (5 bases each). The CDR3 is 14 residues long. Germline lookup yields CDR1 SGHRS and CDR2 YFSETQ. The V end was cut by 0 bases, the J end by 5 bases, with 10 bases between. The CDR3 loop is CASSLEQRGDTQYF. For the CDR3, the DNA is TGCGCCAGCAGCTTGGAACAGAGGGGAGATACGCAGTATTTT.

The chain combines TRBV19 with TRBJ1-6, with D possibly matching TRBD1 (5 bases). V lost 4 bases and J 9 bases, leaving 19 bases between the germline ends. CDR1 LNHDA and CDR2 SQIVND come from the germline V gene (reference sequence). This CDR3 is 16 amino acids long. The DNA of the CDR3 is TGTGCCAGTAGTACAACCGGGACGCCGAGTCGTTCACCCCTCCACTTT. Translation: CASSTTGTPSRSPLHF.

V gene TRBV4-3 combines with J gene TRBJ2-5; D might be TRBD2 (6 bases). The CDR3 totals 15 residues. V was pared by 0 bases and J by 1 base, with 9 bases between. The germline V gene encodes CDR1 LGHNA and CDR2 YSLEER. CDR3 residues: CASSQDLAAQETQYF. CDR3 bases: TGCGCCAGCAGCCAAGACTTAGCGGCCCAAGAGACCCAGTACTTC.

The V gene is TRBV11-2, the J gene TRBJ2-1; 8 bases map to TRBD2. The CDR3 has 18 amino acids. V dropped 6 bases and J dropped 4; count of bases not matched to a gene: 17. The germline V gene has CDR1 SGHAT and CDR2 FQNNGV. The CDR3 DNA sequence: TGTGCCAGCAGTTCAAAAGGCGCGGCGGGAGGCGATTACAATGAGCAGTTCTTC. Its protein is CASSSKGAAGGDYNEQFF.

This sequence joins TRBV3-1 (or the pseudogene TRBV3-2) and TRBJ1-3; 7 bases agree with TRBD1. Germline V CDR1 and CDR2: LGHDT, YNNKEL (reference sequence). CDR3 size: 13 residues. The ends lost 7 bases at V and 2 bases at J; junction bases unmatched: 2. In DNA, the CDR3 is TGTGCCAGCACCACAGGGGCTGGAAACACCATATATTTT. It is translated as CASTTGAGNTIYF.

V is TRBV30 and J is TRBJ1-5, with a tentative D call TRBD1 (6 bases). V lost 7 bases to trimming and J lost 1 base, with 17 bases between them. CDR3 length: 15 amino acids. Germline lookup yields CDR1 GTSNPN and CDR2 SVGIG (reference sequence). The CDR3 DNA sequence: TGTGCCTACCGGATCCAGGGGCAAAGCAATCAGCCCCAGCATTTT. Translation gives CAYRIQGQSNQPQHF.

This chain connects TRBV5-4 to TRBJ1-4; D uncertain. The germline V and J ends were trimmed by 0 bases and 10 bases, with 4 bases remaining between them. CDR3 length: 11 amino acids. Germline values: CDR1 SGHNT, CDR2 YYREEE (reference sequence). CDR3 bases: TGTGCCAGCAGCTTGGTTGCAAAACTGTTTTTT. Translating gives CASSLVAKLFF.